This TCR beta chain was identified in a study of beta chain features in type 1 diabetes. About the study: Healthy donors and patients showed comparable age, gender and cell yields.

This clone turned up a few times. What it binds is not known. Sequenced material consisted of expressed TCRB transcripts (all of the isolated RNA was reverse transcribed). Libraries were prepared by immunoSEQ multiplex PCR; TCRdb keeps only in-frame clonotypes and omits some of them. The sample records under 950,000 clones, roughly a sixth being singletons. Study-level results: Type 1 diabetes patients had VDJ junctions that carried fewer insertions and more deletions.

Sequencing was performed on naive CD4+ T cells from blood. The clonotype originates from a woman aged 18 to 35 in good health.

In DNA form, the CDR3 reads TGTGCCAGCAGCCAAACGAGGGACAGTTTTTACAATGAGCAGTTCTTC. It yields the protein CASSQTRDSFYNEQFF. V usage is TRBV14 and J usage is TRBJ2-1; TRBD1 aligns across 7 bases. Trimming at V came to 2 bases and at J to 4 bases, leaving 8 bases not matched to a gene. Germline lookup yields CDR1 SGHDN and CDR2 FVKESK. The CDR3 has 16 residues.